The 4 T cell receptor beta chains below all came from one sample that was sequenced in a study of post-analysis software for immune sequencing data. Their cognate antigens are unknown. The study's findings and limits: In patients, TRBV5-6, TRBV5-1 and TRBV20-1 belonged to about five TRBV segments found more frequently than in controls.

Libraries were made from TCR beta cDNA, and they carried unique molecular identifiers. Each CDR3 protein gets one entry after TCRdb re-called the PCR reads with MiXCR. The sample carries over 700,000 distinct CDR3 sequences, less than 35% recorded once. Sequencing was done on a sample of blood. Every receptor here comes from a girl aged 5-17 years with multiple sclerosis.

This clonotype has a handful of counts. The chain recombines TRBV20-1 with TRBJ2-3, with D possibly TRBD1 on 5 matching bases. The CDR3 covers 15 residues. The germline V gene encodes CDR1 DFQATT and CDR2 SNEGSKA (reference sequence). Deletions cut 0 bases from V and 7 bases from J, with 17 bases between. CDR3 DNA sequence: TGCAGTGCTAGAGATCAGTGGGGCAACGCCAATACGCAGTATTTT. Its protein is CSARDQWGNANTQYF.

The CDR3, as DNA: TGTGCCAGCAGCTTAGCTAGCGGGAGAATCGATGAGCAGTTCTTC. Its protein product is CASSLASGRIDEQFF. The chain joins TRBV11-2 to TRBJ2-1; 10 bases are shared with TRBD2. V lost 1 base to trimming and J lost 8 bases; unmatched junction nucleotides: 5. The germline CDR1 and CDR2 sequences are SGHAT and FQNNGV. CDR3 size: 15 residues.

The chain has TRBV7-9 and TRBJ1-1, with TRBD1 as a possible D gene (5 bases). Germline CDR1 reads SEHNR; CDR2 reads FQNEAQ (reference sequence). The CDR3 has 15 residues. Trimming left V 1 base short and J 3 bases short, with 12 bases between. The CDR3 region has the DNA TGTGCCAGCAGCTTAGTGAAAGGGACCGACACTGAAGCTTTCTTT. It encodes CASSLVKGTDTEAFF.

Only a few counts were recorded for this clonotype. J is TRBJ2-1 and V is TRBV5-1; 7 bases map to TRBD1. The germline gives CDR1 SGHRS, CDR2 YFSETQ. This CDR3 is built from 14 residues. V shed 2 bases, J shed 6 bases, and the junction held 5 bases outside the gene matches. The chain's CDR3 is CASSLRQGSNEQFF. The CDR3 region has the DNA TGCGCCAGCAGCTTAAGACAGGGATCCAATGAGCAGTTCTTC. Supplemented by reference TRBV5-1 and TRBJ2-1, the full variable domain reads KAGVTQTPRYLIKTRGQQVTLSCSPISGHRSVSWYQQTPGQGLQFLFEYFSETQRNKGNFPGRFSGRQFSNSRSEMNVSTLELGDSALYLCASSLRQGSNEQFFGPGTRLTVL.